This TCR beta chain was retrieved from a study of early T cells in non-severe SARS-CoV-2 infection. V dropped 6 bases and J dropped 7 bases, with 11 bases sitting between them. This CDR3 contains 12 residues. A note on this clonotype: Its target is not known.

Attached unique molecular identifiers marked individual cDNA molecules. A single record per CDR3 protein comes from TCRdb applying MiXCR to the 5' RACE reads. The sample holds tens of thousands of distinct CDR3 sequences, 11% seen once. Overall study findings and caveats: VDJdb matching skewed toward anti-spike CD8 responses, missing private and CD4 specificities.

The genes are TRBV12-3 or TRBV12-4 and TRBJ2-3; D not certain. This clonotype was sampled from an adult who was a healthcare worker with PCR-confirmed SARS-CoV-2 infection or an uninfected control (not recorded which). The sequenced material came from whole blood. The chain's CDR3 is CASSSDPHTQYF. The DNA for the CDR3 is TGTGCCAGCAGCTCAGATCCCCATACGCAGTATTTT.